This T cell receptor beta chain comes out of a study of blood T cell repertoires in COVID-19 (dated by TCRdb to about 2020). Notes on the research overall: The collaborator samples originated in the United States, Italy and Spain and spanned the acute and convalescent phases of COVID-19. The prospective study material was composed of cDNA or gDNA derived from T cells, B-cell-depleted T cells, or PBMCs. The dataset comprised deeply sampled blood TCRbeta repertoires from subjects exposed to, actively infected with, or recovered from COVID-19. The repertoires were released in a freely available public database meant as a resource for research on the immune response to SARS-CoV-2. The samples were drawn from two sources: the first 160 participants of the ongoing ImmuneRACE study, and 1,000 to 1,500 subjects contributed by 6 global collaborators. The sample metadata nearly always contained a de-identified subject ID, COVID-19 status, age in years and sex. HLA class I and class II types, where available, came from metadata supplied by the sample provider rather than from assay-based typing. What the research found in general, with its limitations: The quantity of clinical and demographic metadata differed by source and by participant and was supplied without curation.

A note on this clone: What antigen it recognizes has not been identified. Base qualities are not at hand, and no much larger clone is one base apart.

Counted from cysteine to phenylalanine, this CDR3 has 14 amino acids. Kept here is only the CDR3 DNA, which spans 42 bases and is read in frame from base 1. CDR1 and CDR2 were assigned from the germline V gene as SGHVS and FQNEAQ. The germline ends are 17 bases apart after V is trimmed by 2 bases and J by 12 bases. Enrolling through a virtual design, the prospective study's participants ranged in age from roughly 18 to 95 years and lived across about two dozen United States geographic areas. Cohort assignment in the prospective study relied on participant-reported clinical history from a screening survey and a study questionnaire. Recovered participants in ImmuneRACE Cohort 3 were defined as having two consecutive negative NP/OP PCR tests, clearance from a healthcare professional, or resolution of symptoms. Each participant in the prospective study had whole blood, serum and a nasopharyngeal or oropharyngeal swab collected by mobile phlebotomists. Participants in the prospective study had the option to provide additional blood draws and questionnaires over a roughly two-month period. Before DNA extraction, prospective study blood samples were shipped either frozen or at room temperature.

The immunoSEQ Assay, a bias-controlled multiplex PCR, was used to amplify TCRbeta CDR3 regions from genomic DNA. In the original analysis: Nucleated cell counts per sample were estimated from amplification of reference gene primers within the assay. Sequence reads were collapsed and filtered to measure the absolute abundance of every unique TCRbeta CDR3 rearrangement. Productive Simpson clonality was computed per sample as the square root of Simpson's diversity index over productive rearrangements. The source is immuneACCESS, and TCRdb retained only in-frame sequences with V and J called. Part of the clones is not carried over; for the studies checked, unresolved V genes explain less than half of this, and the remainder is unexplained. D and trimming come from the DNA, and the V and J calls and clone size come from that table. The sample contains about 200,000 clones, just under 90% of them found a single time. About 1.3% of the sample lies in the top ten.

The sequenced sample consisted of PBMCs or T cells enriched from blood (not recorded which). The chain links TRBV7-8 with TRBJ2-1; TRBD2 could be the D gene, as 6 bases match. This sequence was found in a man under 40 who had recovered from COVID-19. The DNA reads TGTGCCAGCAGCTTATTTCCCTCCGGGAGATGGCAGTTCTTC. Its translation reads: CASSLFPSGRWQFF.